Each of the 28 T cell receptor beta chains below was sequenced from the same sample in a study of T cell responses to AZD1222 COVID-19 vaccine. Measured with immunoSEQ multiplex PCR; TCRdb has only the in-frame clones, and not every one. In the table there are around 99,000 clones, around nine tenths of which are singletons. The sample here was peripheral blood, taken 28 days after the second AZD1222 dose. The receptors derive from an adult who received the AZD1222 COVID-19 vaccine.

This clone came up a few times. The chain has TRBV14 and TRBJ1-6, with D unclear. There are 15 residues in the CDR3. In germline, CDR1 is SGHDN, CDR2 FVKESK. The V end was cut by 0 bases, the J end by 4 bases, with 7 bases between. CDR3 in amino acids: CASSQDWVYNSPLHF. The CDR3 region has the DNA TGTGCCAGCAGCCAAGATTGGGTGTATAATTCACCCCTCCACTTT. Full variable domain (remainder filled in from reference TRBV14 and TRBJ1-6): EAGVTQFPSHSVIEKGQTVTLRCDPISGHDNLYWYRRVMGKEIKFLLHFVKESKQDESGMPNNRFLAERTGGTYSTLKVQPAELEDSGVYFCASSQDWVYNSPLHFGNGTRLTVT.

The CDR3 sequence: CASSSQGRYGYTF. The CDR3 DNA sequence: TGTGCCAGCAGCTCACAGGGCCGCTATGGCTACACCTTC. This chain joins TRBV5-8 and TRBJ1-2; a possible D gene is TRBD1 (6 bases). Germline loops: CDR1 SGHTS, CDR2 YDEGEE. The CDR3 covers 13 residues. V was pared by 3 bases and J by 4 bases, with 10 bases between.

The rearrangement joins TRBV7-7 to TRBJ2-1; 7 bases match TRBD2. CDR3 size: 13 residues. Germline CDR1 is SSHAT and CDR2 is FNYEAQ (reference sequence). The CDR3 sequence: CAISSGFYNEQFF. DNA of the CDR3: TGTGCTATCTCTAGCGGCTTTTACAATGAGCAGTTCTTC.

The genes are TRBV24-1 and TRBJ2-1, with 9 bases aligning to TRBD2. V was clipped by 7 bases and J by 0 bases; unmatched bases: 6. This CDR3 is 16 amino acids long. Germline V gene sequence: CDR1 KGHDR, CDR2 SFDVKD. The CDR3 sequence: CATRTSGGPSYNEQFF. The CDR3 DNA reads TGTGCCACCAGAACCAGCGGGGGGCCCTCCTACAATGAGCAGTTCTTC.

This clone was recorded once. The chain uses TRBV6-5 and TRBJ2-5; no firm D call. CDR1 and CDR2 (germline): MNHEY, SVGAGI. This CDR3 comprises 14 residues. Trimming took off 6 bases at V and 2 bases at J, with 13 bases between the two ends. CDR3 amino acids: CASSLKMGQETQYF. The CDR3 DNA reads TGTGCCAGCAGCCTAAAAATGGGACAAGAGACCCAGTACTTC.

V usage is TRBV4-1 and J usage is TRBJ2-7; 10 positions match TRBD1. Trimming at V came to 4 bases and at J to 2 bases, leaving 8 bases not matched to a gene. The length of the CDR3 is 16 residues. Germline CDR1 MGHRA, CDR2 YSYEKL. The CDR3 coding sequence is TGCGCCAGCAGCCGGTGGGACAGGGGAAAGGCCTACGAGCAGTACTTC. It translates to CASSRWDRGKAYEQYF.

The rearrangement joins TRBV5-1 to TRBJ1-2; D is uncertain. This CDR3 spans 13 amino acids. Germline assignment: CDR1 SGHRS and CDR2 YFSETQ. Trimming cost V 0 bases and J 4 bases, with 7 bases left between them. The CDR3 reads CASSLVVLYGYTF. The CDR3 bases are TGCGCCAGCAGCTTGGTTGTGCTCTATGGCTACACCTTC. Supplemented by reference TRBV5-1 and TRBJ1-2, the full variable domain reads KAGVTQTPRYLIKTRGQQVTLSCSPISGHRSVSWYQQTPGQGLQFLFEYFSETQRNKGNFPGRFSGRQFSNSRSEMNVSTLELGDSALYLCASSLVVLYGYTFGSGTRLTVV.

This chain joins TRBV7-8 and TRBJ1-5, with D perhaps matching TRBD1 (5 bases). The CDR3 runs to 14 residues. Germline CDR1 and CDR2: SGHVS and FQNEAQ. Trimming pared 5 bases from V and 4 bases from J, leaving 12 bases between. The CDR3 is CASSTRWGNQPQHF. The CDR3 DNA is TGTGCCAGCAGCACCCGGTGGGGGAATCAGCCCCAGCATTTT.

The V gene is TRBV2, the J gene TRBJ2-7; possible D gene TRBD1, 6 bases. There are 13 residues in the CDR3. Per the germline V gene, CDR1 is SNHLY and CDR2 is FYNNEI. V lost 6 bases to trimming and J lost 2 bases, with 11 bases between them. CDR3: CASRRQVPYEQYF. CDR3 in DNA: TGTGCCAGCAGGAGACAGGTACCCTACGAGCAGTACTTC. Using reference TRBV2 and TRBJ2-7 for the parts outside the CDR3, the full variable domain is EPEVTQTPSHQVTQMGQEVILRCVPISNHLYFYWYRQILGQKVEFLVSFYNNEISEKSEIFDDQFSVERPDGSNFTLKIRSTKLEDSAMYFCASRRQVPYEQYFGPGTRLTVT.

The J gene is TRBJ2-3, the V gene TRBV7-9, with 9 bases matching TRBD1. The ends lost 5 bases at V and 3 bases at J; junction bases unmatched: 6. CDR1 SEHNR and CDR2 FQNEAQ come from the germline V gene (reference sequence). The CDR3 spans 15 residues. The chain's CDR3 is CASSTGTGKTDTQYF. As DNA, the CDR3 is TGTGCCAGCAGCACAGGGACAGGGAAAACAGATACGCAGTATTTT. The complete variable domain, with remaining parts taken from reference TRBV7-9 and TRBJ2-3, reads DTGVSQNPRHKITKRGQNVTFRCDPISEHNRLYWYRQTLGQGPEFLTYFQNEAQLEKSRLLSDRFSAERPKGSFSTLEIQRTEQGDSAMYLCASSTGTGKTDTQYFGPGTRLTVL.

The J gene is TRBJ2-5, the V gene TRBV12-5; 16 bases agree with TRBD2. This CDR3 comprises 17 residues. CDR1 and CDR2 (germline): LGHNT, FRNRAP. The junction had 6 bases not matched to a gene; V was cut back by 3 bases and J by 5 bases. The CDR3 protein is CASGFGTSGRALETQYF. In DNA, the CDR3 is TGTGCTAGTGGTTTTGGGACTAGCGGGAGGGCCCTGGAGACCCAGTACTTC.

The rearrangement uses TRBV4-3 and TRBJ1-4; D is possibly TRBD1 (5 bases). Germline lookup yields CDR1 LGHNA and CDR2 YSLEER. Trimming took 3 bases from V and 0 from J, leaving 17 bases between them. The CDR3 covers 18 residues. In DNA form, the CDR3 reads TGCGCCAGCAGCCAGACCCCGACAGCAGTGGCAACTAATGAAAAACTGTTTTTT. Translating gives CASSQTPTAVATNEKLFF.

This chain joins TRBV11-2 and TRBJ2-7, with 9 bases aligning to TRBD1. The CDR3 consists of 15 residues. V trimming: 5 bases; J trimming: 0 bases; junction bases outside the gene matches: 5. Germline CDR1 and CDR2: SGHAT and FQNNGV. In nucleotides, the CDR3 is TGTGCCAGCAGCGTGGGACAGGGAGTCTCCTACGAGCAGTACTTC. Translating gives CASSVGQGVSYEQYF.

V is TRBV6-5 and J is TRBJ1-6, with unresolved D. Germline V gene sequence: CDR1 MNHEY, CDR2 SVGAGI. The CDR3 has 14 amino acids. This chain's CDR3 is CASTEFTYNSPLHF. CDR3 in DNA: TGTGCTAGTACAGAGTTCACCTATAATTCACCCCTCCACTTT.

This clone was observed once. V gene TRBV18 combines with J gene TRBJ2-7; the D is unclear. The CDR3 is 15 amino acids. Trimming removed 6 bases from V and 0 bases from J, with 15 bases in between. Germline V gene lookup returns CDR1 KGHSH and CDR2 LQKENI. Here the CDR3 reads CASSSMAESSYEQYF. CDR3 DNA sequence: TGTGCCAGCTCTTCTATGGCTGAAAGCTCCTACGAGCAGTACTTC. Complete variable domain (other parts from reference TRBV18 and TRBJ2-7): NAGVMQNPRHLVRRRGQEARLRCSPMKGHSHVYWYRQLPEEGLKFMVYLQKENIIDESGMPKERFSAEFPKEGPSILRIQQVVRGDSAAYFCASSSMAESSYEQYFGPGTRLTVT.

This chain links TRBV28 with TRBJ1-3, with D uncertain. V lost 3 bases and J lost 3, with 9 bases in between. Germline CDR1 and CDR2: MDHEN and SYDVKM. This CDR3 region has 14 residues. Here the CDR3 reads CASSFYQVGNTIYF. In DNA, the CDR3 is TGTGCCAGCAGTTTCTACCAGGTTGGAAACACCATATATTTT.

The gene calls are TRBV30 and TRBJ1-2; D is perhaps TRBD1 (6 bases). This CDR3 has 13 amino acids. Germline CDR1 reads GTSNPN; CDR2 reads SVGIG (reference sequence). V lost 0 bases to trimming and J lost 4 bases, with 9 bases between them. CDR3: CAWSVGGGYGYTF. The CDR3 bases are TGTGCCTGGAGTGTAGGGGGAGGCTATGGCTACACCTTC.

This clone was recorded once. The rearrangement joins TRBV7-2 to TRBJ1-4; the D gene is possibly TRBD1 (5 bases). The CDR3 has 16 residues. Trimming took 2 bases from V and 4 from J, leaving 14 bases between them. Per germline, CDR1 SGHTA and CDR2 FQGNSA. CDR3 sequence reads: CASSLRSRGNNEKLFF. The CDR3 DNA sequence: TGTGCCAGCAGCTTACGCAGCCGGGGGAATAATGAAAAACTGTTTTTT.

The chain has TRBV5-1 and TRBJ1-4; D is ambiguous. The CDR3 has 15 amino acids. Per germline, CDR1 SGHRS and CDR2 YFSETQ. V dropped 4 bases and J dropped 5 bases, with 15 bases sitting between them. CDR3 sequence: CASSPRGGLNEKLFF. The CDR3 nucleotides read TGCGCCAGCAGCCCCCGTGGAGGGTTAAATGAAAAACTGTTTTTT. Together with reference TRBV5-1 and TRBJ1-4, the CDR3 gives the full variable domain: KAGVTQTPRYLIKTRGQQVTLSCSPISGHRSVSWYQQTPGQGLQFLFEYFSETQRNKGNFPGRFSGRQFSNSRSEMNVSTLELGDSALYLCASSPRGGLNEKLFFGSGTQLSVL.

V and J are TRBV6-5 and TRBJ1-6; D is perhaps TRBD1 (5 bases). The germline gives CDR1 MNHEY, CDR2 SVGAGI. This CDR3 spans 13 amino acids. Trimming shortened V by 2 bases and J by 11 bases, and 10 bases separated the two germline ends. CDR3 sequence (DNA): TGTGCCAGCAGTTACGGGACTCAGGCACCCCTCCACTTT. It yields the protein CASSYGTQAPLHF.

This clone was found once. The V gene is TRBV29-1, the J gene TRBJ1-1; tentatively, D is TRBD1 (5 bases). CDR3 length: 12 residues. CDR1 is SQVTM, CDR2 ANQGSEA, per germline. The V end lost 7 bases, the J end lost 4 bases, and 13 bases lay between the germline ends. The CDR3 DNA reads TGCAGCGCCTCGGGGGGGATCACTGAAGCTTTCTTT. It translates to CSASGGITEAFF.

The rearrangement uses TRBV5-1 and TRBJ2-2; D might be TRBD1 (6 bases). Germline values: CDR1 SGHRS, CDR2 YFSETQ. Trimming took 5 bases from V and 5 from J, leaving 16 bases between them. This CDR3 contains 15 residues. CDR3 in amino acids: CASSLSQGSTGELFF. CDR3 sequence (DNA): TGCGCCAGCAGTTTATCCCAGGGGAGTACCGGGGAGCTGTTTTTT.

This clone showed up just once. The chain is built from TRBV14 and TRBJ1-3; possibly TRBD1 for D (5 bases). CDR1 SGHDN and CDR2 FVKESK come from the germline V gene. Trimming cost V 1 base and J 9 bases, with 7 bases left between them. This CDR3 has 12 amino acids. The CDR3 spells CASSQGGITIYF. The DNA for the CDR3 is TGTGCCAGCAGCCAAGGGGGGATCACCATATATTTT.

This clone was seen only once. The chain combines TRBV6-5 with TRBJ1-1; D remains ambiguous. Germline CDR1 reads MNHEY; CDR2 reads SVGAGI. The CDR3 contains 15 residues. The ends were cut back, 4 bases at V and 1 base at J, with 13 bases in the middle. The CDR3 protein is CASSFTGPRNTEAFF. The CDR3 DNA sequence: TGTGCCAGCAGTTTCACCGGGCCTCGGAACACTGAAGCTTTCTTT.

This chain uses TRBV10-2 with TRBJ2-7, with no clear D. The CDR3 runs to 13 residues. Trimming shortened V by 0 bases and J by 4 bases, and 7 bases separated the two germline ends. Germline CDR1 reads WSHSY; CDR2 reads SAAADI. In DNA, the CDR3 is TGCGCCAGCAGTGAGTCGCCCGGATACGAGCAGTACTTC. Its protein is CASSESPGYEQYF.

The rearrangement joins TRBV5-4 to TRBJ1-1; D is uncertain. This CDR3 has 14 amino acids. Germline V gene lookup returns CDR1 SGHNT and CDR2 YYREEE (reference sequence). The V gene lost 3 bases and the J gene lost 3 bases, with 12 bases spanning the gap. Written as DNA, the CDR3 is TGTGCCAGCAGCTACGGACTTGGCGACACTGAAGCTTTCTTT. Protein: CASSYGLGDTEAFF.

V is TRBV23-1 and J is TRBJ2-1; either TRBD1 or TRBD2 may fit D (7 bases each). TRBV23-1 is treated as an ORF (open reading frame) with a function not yet certain. V lost 6 bases and J lost 5, with 14 bases in between. The CDR3 extends over 14 amino acids. Here the CDR3 reads CASRGGGSDNEQFF. In DNA form, the CDR3 reads TGCGCCAGCAGGGGAGGGGGCAGCGACAATGAGCAGTTCTTC.

The rearrangement links TRBV20-1 to TRBJ1-2; D remains unclear. The CDR3 is made up of 11 amino acids. The V end was cut by 4 bases, the J end by 4 bases, with 7 bases between. Germline CDR1 reads DFQATT; CDR2 reads SNEGSKA (reference sequence). The chain's CDR3 is CSAKAVYGYTF. Here the CDR3 DNA reads TGCAGTGCTAAGGCAGTCTATGGCTACACCTTC.